These 25 T cell receptor beta chains were sequenced from one sample in a study of Tregs in tolerant kidney transplant recipients. This table comes from immunoSEQ multiplex PCR, and its TCRdb copy is limited to in-frame clones, with some not included. The table shows around 52,000 clones, with more than 70% occurring only once. Sequenced material: CD4+ T cells from blood. Receptors were obtained from a human donor in good health.

The J gene is TRBJ1-2, the V gene TRBV28; tentatively, D is TRBD1 (5 bases). V was trimmed by 3 bases and J by 7 bases, leaving 12 bases between them. The CDR3 is 13 amino acids. Germline V gives CDR1 MDHEN, CDR2 SYDVKM. The CDR3 here is CASSFQGSSGYTF. As DNA, the CDR3 is TGTGCCAGCAGTTTTCAGGGTAGTTCTGGCTACACCTTC.

This chain links TRBV19 with TRBJ2-3; D could derive from TRBD1 or TRBD2 (6 bases each). Germline V gene sequence: CDR1 LNHDA, CDR2 SQIVND (reference sequence). The V and J ends lost 2 bases and 2 bases respectively, with 11 bases between them. The CDR3 has 15 residues. The CDR3, as DNA: TGTGCCAGTAGTATACGGGGGCTTTACACAGATACGCAGTATTTT. Translated: CASSIRGLYTDTQYF. Supplemented by reference TRBV19 and TRBJ2-3, the full variable domain reads DGGITQSPKYLFRKEGQNVTLSCEQNLNHDAMYWYRQDPGQGLRLIYYSQIVNDFQKGDIAEGYSVSREKKESFPLTVTSAQKNPTAFYLCASSIRGLYTDTQYFGPGTRLTVL.

The gene calls are TRBV19 and TRBJ1-3, with 8 positions matching TRBD1. V lost 8 bases, J lost 3 bases, and 12 bases stayed unmatched. Germline CDR1 LNHDA, CDR2 SQIVND (reference sequence). The CDR3 runs to 16 residues. DNA of the CDR3: TGTGCCAGTTGGGGTATTCGGACAGGGTATGGAAACACCATATATTTT. This encodes CASWGIRTGYGNTIYF.

The chain has TRBV4-2 and TRBJ1-5; no clear D. V was clipped by 1 base and J by 2 bases, with 9 bases between them. The germline CDR1 and CDR2 sequences are LGHNA and YNFKEQ. This CDR3 has 15 residues. As DNA, the CDR3 is TGTGCCAGCAGCCAAGGGGTTCAGCGCAATCAGCCCCAGCATTTT. Its translation: CASSQGVQRNQPQHF.

This clone was detected once. The CDR3 DNA reads as TGCAGCGTTGAATTATTGACAGGCCACCAAGAGACCCAGTACTTC. Its protein is CSVELLTGHQETQYF. The chain links TRBV29-1 to TRBJ2-5, with D perhaps TRBD1 (6 bases). CDR1 is SQVTM, CDR2 ANQGSEA, per germline. V lost 2 bases to trimming and J lost 0 bases, with 13 bases between them. The CDR3 has 15 amino acids.

The chain combines TRBV5-1 with TRBJ1-1; 7 nucleotides align to TRBD1. V gave up 4 bases and J gave up 5 bases; unmatched junction bases: 20. Germline loops: CDR1 SGHRS, CDR2 YFSETQ. This CDR3 spans 18 amino acids. DNA of the CDR3: TGCGCCAGCAGCCCCGAAACAGACAGGGCTATTTTTGGAACTGAAGCTTTCTTT. Translating gives CASSPETDRAIFGTEAFF. The full variable domain, rest sourced from reference TRBV5-1 and TRBJ1-1, is KAGVTQTPRYLIKTRGQQVTLSCSPISGHRSVSWYQQTPGQGLQFLFEYFSETQRNKGNFPGRFSGRQFSNSRSEMNVSTLELGDSALYLCASSPETDRAIFGTEAFFGQGTRLTVV.

This chain links TRBV5-1 with TRBJ2-1; a possible D gene is TRBD1 (5 bases). CDR3 size: 13 residues. The ends were cut back, 3 bases at V and 5 bases at J, with 9 bases in the middle. Germline V lookup: CDR1 SGHRS, CDR2 YFSETQ. The CDR3 DNA reads TGCGCCAGCAGCTCATTGACAGACAATGAGCAGTTCTTC. Its protein product is CASSSLTDNEQFF.

The gene calls are TRBV4-1 and TRBJ1-1; D is undetermined. The length of the CDR3 is 14 residues. Germline V CDR1 and CDR2: MGHRA, YSYEKL. V lost 1 base and J 2 bases, leaving 8 bases between the germline ends. DNA of the CDR3: TGCGCCAGCAGCCAAGTGCAAGCAAACACTGAAGCTTTCTTT. Translation: CASSQVQANTEAFF.

J is TRBJ1-1 and V is TRBV19; TRBD1 might be the D (6 bases). Germline V gene data show CDR1 as LNHDA and CDR2 as SQIVND (reference sequence). The V end was cut by 6 bases, the J end by 5 bases, with 19 bases between. CDR3 length: 15 amino acids. CDR3: CASSPLSPQGTEAFF. DNA for the CDR3: TGTGCCAGTAGCCCCCTCTCCCCCCAGGGGACTGAAGCTTTCTTT.

The chain links TRBV9 to TRBJ2-7; 7 bases fit TRBD1. The CDR3 loop spans 16 amino acids. V dropped 7 bases and J dropped 6; count of bases not matched to a gene: 19. From germline, CDR1 is SGDLS and CDR2 YYNGEE. CDR3 sequence (DNA): TGTGCCAGCGCTCCCCCCCCCGGCAGGGGGAGCCTCGAGCAGTACTTC. Residues: CASAPPPGRGSLEQYF.

V and J are TRBV5-4 and TRBJ2-6, with 7 bases identical to TRBD1. V trimming: 7 bases; J trimming: 0 bases; junction bases outside the gene matches: 7. The germline CDR1 and CDR2 sequences are SGHNT and YYREEE (reference sequence). This CDR3 spans 16 amino acids. CDR3 amino acids: CASGQVPASGANVLTF. The CDR3 DNA reads TGTGCCAGCGGACAGGTTCCAGCCTCTGGGGCCAACGTCCTGACTTTC.

The chain uses TRBV5-4 and TRBJ2-7; D gene uncertain. CDR1 and CDR2 (germline): SGHNT, YYREEE (reference sequence). Trimming cost V 2 bases and J 3 bases, with 3 bases left between them. The CDR3 is made up of 11 amino acids. CDR3 in amino acids: CASSLNYEQYF. CDR3 DNA sequence: TGTGCCAGCAGCTTAAACTACGAGCAGTACTTC.

This clone turned up a few times. This rearrangement joins TRBV6-4 to TRBJ2-5; a possible D gene is TRBD2 (6 bases). This CDR3 contains 16 residues. The V gene lost 5 bases and the J gene lost 3 bases, with 19 bases spanning the gap. Per germline, CDR1 MRHNA and CDR2 SNTAGT. CDR3 sequence reads: CASSTTQEGREETQYF. The CDR3 DNA follows: TGTGCCAGCAGTACCACCCAGGAGGGGCGGGAAGAGACCCAGTACTTC.

The J gene is TRBJ2-2, the V gene TRBV5-8; possible D gene TRBD1, 6 bases. Germline V lookup: CDR1 SGHTS, CDR2 YDEGEE. The V end was cut by 0 bases, the J end by 0 bases, with 9 bases between. The CDR3 covers 16 residues. The CDR3 DNA follows: TGTGCCAGCAGCTTGGGACAGGTAGCGAACACCGGGGAGCTGTTTTTT. Amino acid sequence: CASSLGQVANTGELFF.

The chain recombines TRBV4-1 with TRBJ1-1; D is unresolved. Germline CDR1 is MGHRA and CDR2 is YSYEKL. This CDR3 is built from 13 residues. V lost 5 bases and J lost 1, with 8 bases in between. This CDR3 is CASSSMKNTEAFF. Here the CDR3 DNA reads TGCGCCAGCAGCTCAATGAAGAACACTGAAGCTTTCTTT.

This chain uses TRBV2 with TRBJ2-3, with a tentative D call TRBD1 (5 bases). The CDR3 contains 14 residues. Looked up from germline, CDR1 is SNHLY and CDR2 is FYNNEI. Trimming stripped 4 bases from V and 2 bases from J, with 10 bases between. CDR3 sequence (DNA): TGTGCCAGCAGTGCGACAGTCTCCACAGATACGCAGTATTTT. Translating it yields CASSATVSTDTQYF.

The chain carries TRBV30 and TRBJ1-1; D gene ambiguous. The CDR3 has 13 amino acids. V lost 3 bases and J 1 base, leaving 9 bases between the germline ends. Germline CDR1 GTSNPN, CDR2 SVGIG (reference sequence). DNA for the CDR3: TGTGCCTGGAGCCCCTTGGGGAACACTGAAGCTTTCTTT. Encoded protein: CAWSPLGNTEAFF. Supplemented by reference TRBV30 and TRBJ1-1, the full variable domain reads SQTIHQWPATLVQPVGSPLSLECTVEGTSNPNLYWYRQAAGRGLQLLFYSVGIGQISSEVPQNLSASRPQDRQFILSSKKLLLSDSGFYLCAWSPLGNTEAFFGQGTRLTVV.

This clone was seen just once. The chain recombines TRBV13 with TRBJ2-7; tentative D call: TRBD1 (6 bases). V was trimmed by 2 bases and J by 5 bases, leaving 13 bases between them. This CDR3 spans 14 amino acids. The germline CDR1 and CDR2 sequences are PRHDT and FYEKMQ (reference sequence). The CDR3 loop is CASSLPGDSNEQYF. CDR3 coding DNA: TGTGCCAGCAGCTTACCAGGGGATTCGAACGAGCAGTACTTC.

Details on this clone: At the DNA level, this CDR3 is encoded by other sequences in the same sample as well. The V and J genes are TRBV5-4 and TRBJ1-2; possible D gene TRBD1, 5 bases. This CDR3 spans 13 amino acids. The V end was cut by 0 bases, the J end by 5 bases, with 8 bases between. Germline CDR1 SGHNT, CDR2 YYREEE (reference sequence). The chain's CDR3 is CASSLEGSYGYTF. The CDR3 DNA reads as TGTGCCAGCAGCTTGGAGGGGAGTTATGGCTACACCTTC.

The gene calls are TRBV4-3 and TRBJ1-2, with 10 positions matching TRBD1. The germline gives CDR1 LGHNA, CDR2 YSLEER. With 1 base clipped from V and 8 bases from J, the junction kept 7 bases outside the gene matches. The CDR3 consists of 15 residues. The CDR3 protein is CASSQVAGTGVGYTF. The DNA of the CDR3 is TGCGCCAGCAGCCAAGTCGCCGGGACAGGGGTCGGCTACACCTTC.

The chain joins TRBV7-2 to TRBJ2-7, with TRBD2 matching 12 bases. V lost 1 base to trimming and J lost 3 bases; unmatched junction nucleotides: 1. Germline V gene sequence: CDR1 SGHTA, CDR2 FQGNSA. This CDR3 region has 15 residues. CDR3 protein: CASSLETSGGYEQYF. CDR3 nucleotide sequence: TGTGCCAGCAGCTTAGAGACTAGCGGGGGCTACGAGCAGTACTTC.

This clone turned up a few times. J is TRBJ1-2 and V is TRBV6-7, with a tentative D call TRBD1 (6 bases). TRBV6-7 is an open reading frame whose function is uncertain. The V end was cut by 10 bases, the J end by 3 bases, with 21 bases between. The length of the CDR3 is 15 residues. The CDR3 spells CANPLGGQWDYGYTF. The CDR3 region has the DNA TGTGCCAACCCGCTCGGGGGGCAGTGGGACTATGGCTACACCTTC.

V is TRBV19 and J is TRBJ2-3; D possibly corresponds to TRBD2 (7 bases). The CDR3 totals 18 residues. The V and J ends lost 7 bases and 2 bases respectively, with 25 bases between them. Germline-derived CDR1 and CDR2 are LNHDA and SQIVND (reference sequence). CDR3 nucleotides: TGTGCCAGTACCCTCCTGGGGGGGGCCGTCCCTAACACAGATACGCAGTATTTT. It is translated as CASTLLGGAVPNTDTQYF.

The chain employs TRBV10-3 and TRBJ1-2; D possibly corresponds to TRBD1 (5 bases). Germline loops: CDR1 ENHRY, CDR2 SYGVKD. The V end lost 0 bases, the J end lost 2 bases, and 13 bases lay between the germline ends. The CDR3 consists of 16 residues. The CDR3: CAISESGTRVNYGYTF. The CDR3 nucleotides are TGTGCCATCAGTGAGTCGGGGACGAGGGTCAACTATGGCTACACCTTC.

The chain employs TRBV11-2 and TRBJ2-3; the D gene is possibly TRBD2 (5 bases). The CDR3 runs to 16 residues. Trimming cost V 7 bases and J 4 bases, with 21 bases left between them. CDR1 SGHAT and CDR2 FQNNGV come from the germline V gene. The CDR3 DNA follows: TGTGCCAGCACCTGGACGGGTGGGAGATTCGCAGATACGCAGTATTTT. Its translation: CASTWTGGRFADTQYF.